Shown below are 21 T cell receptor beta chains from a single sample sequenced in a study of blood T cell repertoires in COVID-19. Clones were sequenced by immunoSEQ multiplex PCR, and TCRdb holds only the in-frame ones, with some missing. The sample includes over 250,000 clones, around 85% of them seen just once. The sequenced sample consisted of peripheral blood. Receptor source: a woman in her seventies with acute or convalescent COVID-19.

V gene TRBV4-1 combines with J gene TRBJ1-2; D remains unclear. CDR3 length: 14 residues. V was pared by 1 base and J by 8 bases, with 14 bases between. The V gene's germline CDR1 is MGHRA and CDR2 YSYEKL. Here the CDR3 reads CASSQVGYSGGYTF. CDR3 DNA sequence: TGCGCCAGCAGCCAAGTCGGTTACAGTGGGGGCTACACCTTC.

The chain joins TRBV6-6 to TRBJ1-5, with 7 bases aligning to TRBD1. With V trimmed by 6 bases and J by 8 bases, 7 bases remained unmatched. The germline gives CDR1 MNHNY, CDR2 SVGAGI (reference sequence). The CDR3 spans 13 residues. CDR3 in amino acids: CASRRGGREPQHF. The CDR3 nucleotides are TGTGCCAGCAGAAGAGGGGGCAGGGAGCCCCAGCATTTT.

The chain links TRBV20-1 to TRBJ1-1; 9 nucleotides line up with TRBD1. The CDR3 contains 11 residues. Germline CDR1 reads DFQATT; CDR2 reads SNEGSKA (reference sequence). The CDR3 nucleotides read TGCAGCGGACAGGGGCTTGCTGAAGCTTTCTTT. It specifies CSGQGLAEAFF.

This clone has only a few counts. The CDR3 loop reads CASGEEVVYNEQFF. CDR3 DNA: TGTGCCAGCGGCGAGGAGGTGGTCTACAATGAGCAGTTCTTC. This chain connects TRBV2 to TRBJ2-1, with D possibly being TRBD2 (5 bases). V was shortened by 8 bases and J by 3 bases, with 14 bases between the two germline ends. Per germline, CDR1 SNHLY and CDR2 FYNNEI. The CDR3 has 14 residues. The full variable domain, rest sourced from reference TRBV2 and TRBJ2-1, is EPEVTQTPSHQVTQMGQEVILRCVPISNHLYFYWYRQILGQKVEFLVSFYNNEISEKSEIFDDQFSVERPDGSNFTLKIRSTKLEDSAMYFCASGEEVVYNEQFFGPGTRLTVL.

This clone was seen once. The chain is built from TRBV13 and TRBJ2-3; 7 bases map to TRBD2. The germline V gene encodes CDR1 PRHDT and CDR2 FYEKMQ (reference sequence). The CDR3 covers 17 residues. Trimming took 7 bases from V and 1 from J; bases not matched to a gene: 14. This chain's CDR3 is CASKDAGAYHGTDTQYF. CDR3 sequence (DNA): TGTGCCAGCAAGGATGCGGGAGCCTATCACGGCACAGATACGCAGTATTTT. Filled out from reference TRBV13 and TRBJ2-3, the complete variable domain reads AAGVIQSPRHLIKEKRETATLKCYPIPRHDTVYWYQQGPGQDPQFLISFYEKMQSDKGSIPDRFSAQQFSDYHSELNMSSLELGDSALYFCASKDAGAYHGTDTQYFGPGTRLTVL.

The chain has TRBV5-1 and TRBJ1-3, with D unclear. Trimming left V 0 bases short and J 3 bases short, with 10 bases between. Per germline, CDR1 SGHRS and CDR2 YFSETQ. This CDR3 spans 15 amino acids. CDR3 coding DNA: TGCGCCAGCAGCTTGGATGGCACGTATGGAAACACCATATATTTT. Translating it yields CASSLDGTYGNTIYF.

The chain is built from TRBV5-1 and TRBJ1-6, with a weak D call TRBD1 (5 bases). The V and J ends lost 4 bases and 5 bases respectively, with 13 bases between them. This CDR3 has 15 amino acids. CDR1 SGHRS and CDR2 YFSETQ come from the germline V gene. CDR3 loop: CASSPSGGNNSPLHF. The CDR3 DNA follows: TGCGCCAGCAGCCCCTCGGGGGGGAATAATTCACCCCTCCACTTT.

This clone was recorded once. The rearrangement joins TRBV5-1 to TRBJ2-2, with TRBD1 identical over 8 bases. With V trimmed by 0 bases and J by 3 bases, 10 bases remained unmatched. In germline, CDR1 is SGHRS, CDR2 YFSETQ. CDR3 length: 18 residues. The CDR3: CASSLEGRGRGYTGELFF. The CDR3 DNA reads TGCGCCAGCAGCTTGGAGGGCAGGGGGCGAGGGTACACCGGGGAGCTGTTTTTT.

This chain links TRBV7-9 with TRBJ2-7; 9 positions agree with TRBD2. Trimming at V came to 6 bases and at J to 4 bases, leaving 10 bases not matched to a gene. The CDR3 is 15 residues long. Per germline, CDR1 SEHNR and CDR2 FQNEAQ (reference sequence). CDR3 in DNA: TGTGCCAGCAGTCGCCAAGCGGGGGGAATATACGAGCAGTACTTC. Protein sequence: CASSRQAGGIYEQYF.

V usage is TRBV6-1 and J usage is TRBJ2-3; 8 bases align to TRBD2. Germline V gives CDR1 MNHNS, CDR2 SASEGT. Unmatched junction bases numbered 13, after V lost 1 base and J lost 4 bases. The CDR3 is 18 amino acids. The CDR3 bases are TGTGCCAGCAGTGAAGAAGGGACCGGGACTAGTTATTCAGATACGCAGTATTTT. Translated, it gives CASSEEGTGTSYSDTQYF.

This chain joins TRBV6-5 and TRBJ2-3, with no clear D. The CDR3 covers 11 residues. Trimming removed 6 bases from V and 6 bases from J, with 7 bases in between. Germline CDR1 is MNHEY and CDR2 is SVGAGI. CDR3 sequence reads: CASSLGDTQYF. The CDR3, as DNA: TGTGCCAGCAGCCTCGGTGATACGCAGTATTTT.

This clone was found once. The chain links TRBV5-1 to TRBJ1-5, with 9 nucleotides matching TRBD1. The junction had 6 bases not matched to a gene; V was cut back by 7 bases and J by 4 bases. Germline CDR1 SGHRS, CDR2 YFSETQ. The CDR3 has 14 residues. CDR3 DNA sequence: TGCGCCAGCGGGGACGGGACAGGGAATCAGCCCCAGCATTTT. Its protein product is CASGDGTGNQPQHF.

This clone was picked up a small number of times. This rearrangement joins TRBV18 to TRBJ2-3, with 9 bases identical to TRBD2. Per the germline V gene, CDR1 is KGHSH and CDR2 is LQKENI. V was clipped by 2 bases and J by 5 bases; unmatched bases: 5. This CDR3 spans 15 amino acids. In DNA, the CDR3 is TGTGCCAGCTCACCAATAGCGGGGGCCGAAGATACGCAGTATTTT. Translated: CASSPIAGAEDTQYF.

The DNA of the CDR3 is TGTGCCAGCAGCCTCTGGACTAGAGGCGGTGAGCAGTTCTTC. It specifies CASSLWTRGGEQFF. The V call is TRBV3-1 (or the pseudogene TRBV3-2), the J call TRBJ2-1, with TRBD2 matching over 7 bases. Germline lookup yields CDR1 LGHDT and CDR2 YNNKEL (reference sequence). The CDR3 length is 14 residues. V shed 4 bases, J shed 9 bases, and the junction held 9 bases outside the gene matches.

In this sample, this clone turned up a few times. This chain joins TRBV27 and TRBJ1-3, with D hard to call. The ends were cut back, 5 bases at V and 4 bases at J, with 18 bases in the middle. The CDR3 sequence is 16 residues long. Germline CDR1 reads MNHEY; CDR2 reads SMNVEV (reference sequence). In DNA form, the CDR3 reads TGTGCCAGCAGTCCTTCCTCGGTCGCGGGGGGAAACACCATATATTTT. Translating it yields CASSPSSVAGGNTIYF.

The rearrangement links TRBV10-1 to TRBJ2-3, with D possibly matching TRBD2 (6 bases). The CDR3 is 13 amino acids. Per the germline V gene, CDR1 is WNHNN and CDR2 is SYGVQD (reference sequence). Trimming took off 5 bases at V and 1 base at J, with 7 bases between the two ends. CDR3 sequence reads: CASSRGGTDTQYF. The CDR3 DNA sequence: TGCGCCAGCAGTCGCGGGGGCACAGATACGCAGTATTTT.

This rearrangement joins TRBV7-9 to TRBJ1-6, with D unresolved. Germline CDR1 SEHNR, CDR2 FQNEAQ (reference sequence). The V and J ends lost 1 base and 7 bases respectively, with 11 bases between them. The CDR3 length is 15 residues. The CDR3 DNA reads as TGTGCCAGCAGCTTAGATCCAGGTAGAAATTCACCCCTCCACTTT. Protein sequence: CASSLDPGRNSPLHF.

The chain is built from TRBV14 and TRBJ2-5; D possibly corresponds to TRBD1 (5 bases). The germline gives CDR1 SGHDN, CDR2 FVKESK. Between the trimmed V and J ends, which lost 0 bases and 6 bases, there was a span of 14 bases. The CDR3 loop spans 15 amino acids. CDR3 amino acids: CASSQERRGGKTQYF. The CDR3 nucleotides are TGTGCCAGCAGCCAAGAAAGAAGGGGTGGGAAGACCCAGTACTTC.

In DNA form, the CDR3 reads TGTGCCAGCAGCCGTCGCACAGGGGCCACGGGTCCAAATGAAAAACTGTTTTTT. The encoded protein is CASSRRTGATGPNEKLFF. The gene calls are TRBV5-4 and TRBJ1-4; the match to TRBD1 covers 7 bases. Germline assignment: CDR1 SGHNT and CDR2 YYREEE (reference sequence). The CDR3 consists of 18 residues. V lost 4 bases and J lost 5; bases outside the gene matches: 17. The whole variable domain, filled in from reference TRBV5-4 and TRBJ1-4, reads ETGVTQSPTHLIKTRGQQVTLRCSSQSGHNTVSWYQQALGQGPQFIFQYYREEENGRGNFPPRFSGLQFPNYSSELNVNALELDDSALYLCASSRRTGATGPNEKLFFGSGTQLSVL.

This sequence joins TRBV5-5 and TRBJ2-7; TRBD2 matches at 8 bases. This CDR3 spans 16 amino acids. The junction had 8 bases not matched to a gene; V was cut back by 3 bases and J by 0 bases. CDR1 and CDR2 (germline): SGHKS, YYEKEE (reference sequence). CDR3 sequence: CASSSDVGTSSYEQYF. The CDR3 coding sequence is TGTGCCAGCAGCTCGGACGTTGGGACTAGCTCCTACGAGCAGTACTTC.

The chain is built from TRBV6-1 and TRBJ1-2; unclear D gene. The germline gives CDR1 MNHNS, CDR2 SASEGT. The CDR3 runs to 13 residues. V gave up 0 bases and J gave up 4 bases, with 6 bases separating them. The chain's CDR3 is CASSEASGYGYTF. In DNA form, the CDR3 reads TGTGCCAGCAGTGAAGCAAGCGGCTATGGCTACACCTTC.